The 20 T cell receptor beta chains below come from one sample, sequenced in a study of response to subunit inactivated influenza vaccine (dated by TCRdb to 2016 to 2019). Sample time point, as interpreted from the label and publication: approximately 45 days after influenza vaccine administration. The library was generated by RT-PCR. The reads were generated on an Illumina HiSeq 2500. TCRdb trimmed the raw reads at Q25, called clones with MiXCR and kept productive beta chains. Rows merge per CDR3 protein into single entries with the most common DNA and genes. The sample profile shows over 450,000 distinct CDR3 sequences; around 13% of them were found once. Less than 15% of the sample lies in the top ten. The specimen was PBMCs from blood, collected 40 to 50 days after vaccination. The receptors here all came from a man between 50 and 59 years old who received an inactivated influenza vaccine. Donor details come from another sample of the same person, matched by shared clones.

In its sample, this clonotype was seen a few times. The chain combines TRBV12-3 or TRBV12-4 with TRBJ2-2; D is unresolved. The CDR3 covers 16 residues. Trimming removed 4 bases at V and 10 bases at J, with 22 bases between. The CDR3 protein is CASSSRADGRYPELFF. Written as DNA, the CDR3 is TGTGCCAGCAGTTCCCGGGCGGACGGGCGTTACCCGGAGCTGTTTTTT.

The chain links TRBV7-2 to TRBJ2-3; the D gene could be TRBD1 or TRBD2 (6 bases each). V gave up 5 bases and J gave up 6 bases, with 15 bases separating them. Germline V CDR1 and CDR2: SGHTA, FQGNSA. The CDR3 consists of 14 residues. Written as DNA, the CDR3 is TGTGCCAGCAGCCCCCGCTGGGGGGCGGATACGCAGTATTTT. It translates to CASSPRWGADTQYF.

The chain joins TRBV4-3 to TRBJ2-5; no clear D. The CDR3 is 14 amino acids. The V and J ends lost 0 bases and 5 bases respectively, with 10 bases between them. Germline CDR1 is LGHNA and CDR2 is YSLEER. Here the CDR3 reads CASSQDGQAETQYF. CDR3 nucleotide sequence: TGCGCCAGCAGCCAAGATGGGCAGGCGGAGACCCAGTACTTC.

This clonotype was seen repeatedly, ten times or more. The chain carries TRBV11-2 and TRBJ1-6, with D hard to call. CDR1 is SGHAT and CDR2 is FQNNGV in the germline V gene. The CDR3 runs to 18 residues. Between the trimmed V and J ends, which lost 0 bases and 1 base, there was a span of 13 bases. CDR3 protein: CASSLESAWGSYNSPLHF. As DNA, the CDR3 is TGTGCCAGCAGCTTAGAATCTGCGTGGGGATCCTATAATTCACCCCTCCACTTT.

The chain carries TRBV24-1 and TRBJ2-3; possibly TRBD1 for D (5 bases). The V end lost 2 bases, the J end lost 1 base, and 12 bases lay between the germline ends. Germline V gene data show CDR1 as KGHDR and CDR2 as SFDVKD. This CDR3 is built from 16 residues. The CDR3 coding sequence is TGTGCCACCAGTGATTCGACAAGCAGGGGCACAGATACGCAGTATTTT. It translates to CATSDSTSRGTDTQYF.

CDR3 DNA sequence: TGTGCCAGCAGCTTCGCAACAGGGCCCAACAATGAGCAGTTCTTC. Translating gives CASSFATGPNNEQFF. The J gene is TRBJ2-1, the V gene TRBV7-3; a weak D match, TRBD1 (6 bases). V lost 3 bases, J lost 5 bases, and 14 bases lay in between. CDR3 length: 15 amino acids. Germline CDR1 and CDR2: SGHTA and FQGTGA.

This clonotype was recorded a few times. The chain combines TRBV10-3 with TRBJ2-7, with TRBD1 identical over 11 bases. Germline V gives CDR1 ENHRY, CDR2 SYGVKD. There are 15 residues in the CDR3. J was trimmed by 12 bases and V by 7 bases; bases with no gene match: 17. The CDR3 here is CAITGGQGVSLPLYF. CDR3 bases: TGTGCCATCACTGGGGGACAGGGGGTTTCCTTGCCCCTGTACTTC.

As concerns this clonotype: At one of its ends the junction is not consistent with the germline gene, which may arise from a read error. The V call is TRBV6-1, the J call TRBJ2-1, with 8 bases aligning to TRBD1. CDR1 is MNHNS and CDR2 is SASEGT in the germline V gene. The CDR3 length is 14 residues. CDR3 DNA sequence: TGTGCCAGCAGTGAAACCCTCAGGACAGGGCCCCCCGTCTTC. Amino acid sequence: CASSETLRTGPPVF.

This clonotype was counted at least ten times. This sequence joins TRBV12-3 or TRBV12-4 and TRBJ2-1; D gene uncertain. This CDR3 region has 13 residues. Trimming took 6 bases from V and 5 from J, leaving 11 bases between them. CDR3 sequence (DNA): TGTGCCAGCAGGGGGTGGCAAGACAATGAGCAGTTCTTC. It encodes CASRGWQDNEQFF.

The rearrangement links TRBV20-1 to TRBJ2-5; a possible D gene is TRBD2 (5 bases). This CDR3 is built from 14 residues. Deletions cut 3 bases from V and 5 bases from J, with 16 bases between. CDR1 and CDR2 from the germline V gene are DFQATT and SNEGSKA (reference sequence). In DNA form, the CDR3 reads TGCAGTGCTAGCCCCAGGACTGGCCAGGAGACCCAGTACTTC. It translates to CSASPRTGQETQYF.

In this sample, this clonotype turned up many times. CDR3 DNA: TGTGCCAGCACCTCACAGAAAATGAACACTGAAGCTTTCTTT. Protein product: CASTSQKMNTEAFF. V usage is TRBV12-3 or TRBV12-4 and J usage is TRBJ1-1; D unresolved. The CDR3 consists of 14 residues. V dropped 7 bases and J dropped 0 bases, with 12 bases sitting between them.

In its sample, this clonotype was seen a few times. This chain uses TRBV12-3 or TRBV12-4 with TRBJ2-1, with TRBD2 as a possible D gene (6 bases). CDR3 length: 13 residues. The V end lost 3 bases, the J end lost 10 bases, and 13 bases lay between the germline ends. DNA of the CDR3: TGTGCCAGCAGTTTGATCGGAGGGGAAGAGCAGTTCTTC. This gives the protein CASSLIGGEEQFF.

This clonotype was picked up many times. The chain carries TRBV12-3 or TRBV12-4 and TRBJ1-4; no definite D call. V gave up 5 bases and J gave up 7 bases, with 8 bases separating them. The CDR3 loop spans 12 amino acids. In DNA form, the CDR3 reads TGTGCCAGCAGTCTCTCCGGTGAAAAACTGTTTTTT. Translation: CASSLSGEKLFF.

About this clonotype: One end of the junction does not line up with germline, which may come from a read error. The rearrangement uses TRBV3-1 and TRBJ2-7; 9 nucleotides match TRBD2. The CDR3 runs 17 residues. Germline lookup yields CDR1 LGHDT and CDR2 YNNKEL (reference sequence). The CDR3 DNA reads TGTGCCAGCTGCCAAGTACTAGCGGGTTCATTTAACGACGAGCAGTACTTC. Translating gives CASCQVLAGSFNDEQYF.

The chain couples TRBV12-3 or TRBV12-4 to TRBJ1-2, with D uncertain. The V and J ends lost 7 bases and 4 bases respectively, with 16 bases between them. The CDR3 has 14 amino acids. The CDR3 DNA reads TGTGCCAGCACCTGGGCTCCAGGAGCCTATGGCTACACCTTC. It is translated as CASTWAPGAYGYTF.

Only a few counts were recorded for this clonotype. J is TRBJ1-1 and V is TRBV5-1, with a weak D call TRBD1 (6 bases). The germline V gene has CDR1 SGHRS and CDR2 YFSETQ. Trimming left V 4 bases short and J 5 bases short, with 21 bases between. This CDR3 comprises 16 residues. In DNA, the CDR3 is TGCGCCAGCAGCGACGGAGCCGGGACAACGGGGACTGAAGCTTTCTTT. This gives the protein CASSDGAGTTGTEAFF.

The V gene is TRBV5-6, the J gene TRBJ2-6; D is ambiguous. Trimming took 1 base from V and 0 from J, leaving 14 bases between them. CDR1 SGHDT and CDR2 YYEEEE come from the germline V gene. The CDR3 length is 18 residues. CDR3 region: CASSLPTYTISGANVLTF. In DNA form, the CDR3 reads TGTGCCAGCAGCTTGCCGACATATACTATCTCTGGGGCCAACGTCCTGACTTTC.

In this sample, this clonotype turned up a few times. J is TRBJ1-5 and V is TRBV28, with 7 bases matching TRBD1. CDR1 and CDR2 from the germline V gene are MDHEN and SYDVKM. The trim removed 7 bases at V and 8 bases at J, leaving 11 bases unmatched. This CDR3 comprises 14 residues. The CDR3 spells CASITGARGKPQHF. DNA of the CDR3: TGTGCCAGCATCACGGGGGCCAGGGGGAAGCCCCAGCATTTT. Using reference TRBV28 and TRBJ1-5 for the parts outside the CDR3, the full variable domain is DVKVTQSSRYLVKRTGEKVFLECVQDMDHENMFWYRQDPGLGLRLIYFSYDVKMKEKGDIPEGYSVSREKKERFSLILESASTNQTSMYLCASITGARGKPQHFGDGTRLSIL.

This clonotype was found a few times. CDR3 sequence: CASSYMGVGTADEQYF. In DNA form, the CDR3 reads TGTGCCAGCAGTTACATGGGGGTGGGAACGGCCGACGAGCAGTACTTC. The chain links TRBV6-2 or TRBV6-3 to TRBJ2-7; D possibly uses TRBD1 or TRBD2 (5 bases each). This CDR3 contains 16 residues. Germline V gives CDR1 MNHEY, CDR2 SVGEGT. V lost 2 bases and J lost 5, with 19 bases in between.

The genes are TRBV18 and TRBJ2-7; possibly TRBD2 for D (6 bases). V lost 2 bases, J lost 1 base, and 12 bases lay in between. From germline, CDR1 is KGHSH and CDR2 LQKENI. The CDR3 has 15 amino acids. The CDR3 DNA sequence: TGTGCCAGCTCACCATTGGACTACTCTTCCTACGAGCAGTACTTC. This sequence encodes CASSPLDYSSYEQYF.